This TCR beta chain was retrieved from a study of T cells after yellow fever vaccination. In its sample, this clonotype was seen many times. V was pared by 8 bases and J by 5 bases, with 14 bases between. This CDR3 is built from 12 residues. Germline loops: CDR1 DFQATT, CDR2 SNEGSKA (reference sequence). A single record per CDR3 protein comes from TCRdb applying MiXCR to the 5' RACE reads. The sample lists 200,000 to 300,000 distinct CDR3 sequences; 5.5% to 8.5% were seen once. This clonotype was obtained from a man aged 25 to 45 who received the YFV17D yellow fever vaccine. The chain couples TRBV20-1 to TRBJ2-3; weak D call: TRBD2 (6 bases). The sample here was CD4+ T cells sorted from PBMCs, taken on the day of the yellow fever booster vaccination. CDR3 sequence: CSSYSGRDTQYF. In DNA form, the CDR3 reads TGCAGTTCCTATAGCGGTCGAGATACGCAGTATTTT.